The 22 T cell receptor beta chains below all came from one sample that was sequenced in a study of blood T cell repertoires in COVID-19. Assay: immunoSEQ multiplex PCR; the TCRdb copy retains only in-frame clones and omits some. Found here are more than 250,000 clones, about nine tenths of them singletons; the top ten hold roughly 1.2%. Input material: PBMCs or T cells enriched from blood (not recorded which). The receptors derive from a woman in her 40s with acute COVID-19.

This chain connects TRBV21-1 to TRBJ1-5; the DNA was not used to check the table's D call, TRBD1. TRBV21-1 corresponds to a pseudogene. The CDR3 has 17 residues. The DNA of the CDR3 is TGTGCCAGCAGCAGCGACCGGGACAGGGGATGCAATCAGCCCCAGCATTTT. Translated, it gives CASSSDRDRGCNQPQHF.

The V call is TRBV19, the J call TRBJ1-2; tentatively, D is TRBD1 (5 bases). Germline CDR1 and CDR2: LNHDA and SQIVND (reference sequence). CDR3 length equals 13 residues. Trimming took 8 bases from V and 6 from J, leaving 16 bases between them. In DNA, the CDR3 is TGTGCCAGTGGTCCTGCAGGGTCCGATGGCTACACCTTC. It yields the protein CASGPAGSDGYTF.

CDR3 loop: CAWSVLEARKLGDTQYF. The CDR3 DNA is TGTGCCTGGAGTGTACTCGAGGCACGGAAATTGGGAGATACGCAGTATTTT. This chain links TRBV30 with TRBJ2-3; D gene unclear. Germline V gene data show CDR1 as GTSNPN and CDR2 as SVGIG (reference sequence). The CDR3 totals 17 residues. V lost 0 bases, J lost 5 bases, and 21 bases lay in between.

The chain recombines TRBV24-1 with TRBJ2-3; 9 positions match TRBD1. J was trimmed by 1 base and V by 4 bases; bases with no gene match: 2. The germline gives CDR1 KGHDR, CDR2 SFDVKD. This CDR3 has 15 residues. CDR3 sequence: CATSDRTGGTDTQYF. For the CDR3, the DNA is TGTGCCACCAGTGACCGGACAGGGGGCACAGATACGCAGTATTTT.

This chain joins TRBV5-6 and TRBJ2-7; possibly TRBD2 for D (6 bases). The CDR3 consists of 15 residues. Germline V gives CDR1 SGHDT, CDR2 YYEEEE. The V gene lost 4 bases and the J gene lost 3 bases, with 17 bases spanning the gap. CDR3 sequence reads: CASSPQSGYNYEQYV. CDR3 in DNA: TGTGCCAGCAGCCCCCAGAGCGGGTATAACTACGAGCAGTACGTC.

Notes on this clone: A much larger clone differs from this one at a single base, so this may be a read error. The chain has TRBV7-9 and TRBJ1-1, with D hard to call. Germline CDR1 reads SEHNR; CDR2 reads FQNEAQ (reference sequence). The ends were cut back, 2 bases at V and 1 base at J, with 5 bases in the middle. The CDR3 is made up of 13 amino acids. The CDR3 spells CASSLQANTEAFF. As DNA, the CDR3 is TGTGCCAGCAGCTTACAGGCGAACACTGAAGCTTTCTTT. Full variable domain (missing parts from reference TRBV7-9 and TRBJ1-1): DTGVSQNPRHKITKRGQNVTFRCDPISEHNRLYWYRQTLGQGPEFLTYFQNEAQLEKSRLLSDRFSAERPKGSFSTLEIQRTEQGDSAMYLCASSLQANTEAFFGQGTRLTVV.

The chain combines TRBV28 with TRBJ2-7, with TRBD1 identical over 8 bases. The V gene end was trimmed by 2 bases and the J gene end by 7 bases; junction bases not matched to a gene: 7. Germline loops: CDR1 MDHEN, CDR2 SYDVKM. The CDR3 spans 14 residues. CDR3 DNA: TGTGCCAGCAGTTTAGTGGGGACAGGCAAAGAGCAGTACGTC. Encoded protein: CASSLVGTGKEQYV.

The chain couples TRBV9 to TRBJ1-1, with 7 bases fitting TRBD1. After removal of 2 bases from V and 5 bases from J, the junction contained 9 bases not matched to a gene. Germline values: CDR1 SGDLS, CDR2 YYNGEE. The CDR3 covers 15 residues. The CDR3 protein is CASSVRQGSFTEAFF. The DNA of the CDR3 is TGTGCCAGCAGCGTGCGACAGGGTAGTTTTACTGAAGCTTTCTTT.

The chain is built from TRBV24-1 and TRBJ2-5, with D possibly being TRBD2 (5 bases). The CDR3 consists of 15 residues. Germline assignment: CDR1 KGHDR and CDR2 SFDVKD. Trimming cost V 2 bases and J 2 bases, with 11 bases left between them. The CDR3 sequence is CATSDSRTAQETQYF. The CDR3 DNA reads TGTGCCACCAGTGATTCAAGGACTGCACAAGAGACCCAGTACTTC.

DNA of the CDR3: TGTGCCAGCAGTGAAATCAGGGGCGAGCAGTTCTTC. Protein: CASSEIRGEQFF. The J gene is TRBJ2-1, the V gene TRBV2; D may be TRBD1 (6 bases). V lost 2 bases and J lost 10, with 9 bases in between. The CDR3 has 12 amino acids. Germline loops: CDR1 SNHLY, CDR2 FYNNEI.

V is TRBV2 and J is TRBJ2-1; possibly TRBD2 for D (7 bases). The germline V and J ends were trimmed by 7 bases and 6 bases, with 19 bases remaining between them. This CDR3 comprises 15 residues. Germline loops: CDR1 SNHLY, CDR2 FYNNEI. CDR3 nucleotides: TGTGCCAGCAACCGAGGGGGGGGCTTAGGCAATGAGCAGTTCTTC. Translation gives CASNRGGGLGNEQFF.

The CDR3 reads CASSLQGSPNYGYTF. The CDR3 DNA reads TGTGCCAGCAGTTTACAGGGCTCACCTAACTATGGCTACACCTTC. This sequence joins TRBV7-2 and TRBJ1-2, with D possibly matching TRBD1 (6 bases). Between the trimmed V and J ends, which lost 6 bases and 0 bases, there was a span of 14 bases. CDR1 is SGHTA, CDR2 FQGNSA, per germline. The CDR3 runs 15 residues.

V gene TRBV28 combines with J gene TRBJ2-1; TRBD2 matches at 8 bases. Losses at the gene ends were 6 bases for V and 0 bases for J; bases not matched to a gene: 7. The CDR3 is 16 amino acids. In germline, CDR1 is MDHEN, CDR2 SYDVKM. CDR3 in DNA: TGTGCCAGCAGCCAACTAGCGGCTAGCTCCTACAATGAGCAGTTCTTC. It yields the protein CASSQLAASSYNEQFF.

The chain joins TRBV6-5 to TRBJ2-7, with 13 bases aligning to TRBD2. CDR3 length equals 15 residues. Germline assignment: CDR1 MNHEY and CDR2 SVGAGI. V shed 6 bases, J shed 6 bases, and the junction held 8 bases outside the gene matches. The CDR3 sequence: CASRTGLAGSGEQYV. The CDR3 DNA follows: TGTGCCAGCAGAACGGGACTAGCGGGATCTGGCGAGCAGTACGTC.

The chain uses TRBV10-3 and TRBJ2-3; no reliable D call. The CDR3 is 15 amino acids. Trimming shortened V by 0 bases and J by 2 bases, and 9 bases separated the two germline ends. Germline CDR1 is ENHRY and CDR2 is SYGVKD. CDR3 nucleotides: TGTGCCATCAGTGAGTCCTACAGTAACACAGATACGCAGTATTTT. This translates into CAISESYSNTDTQYF.

This chain uses TRBV5-1 with TRBJ2-1, with 8 bases fitting TRBD1. Germline CDR1 is SGHRS and CDR2 is YFSETQ. Unmatched junction bases numbered 13, after V lost 1 base and J lost 4 bases. CDR3 length: 18 residues. CDR3 DNA sequence: TGCGCCAGCAGCTTGACAGGGGGTGGGATACAACCTTACAATGAGCAGTTCTTC. Translating it yields CASSLTGGGIQPYNEQFF. Variable domain in full (rest from reference TRBV5-1 and TRBJ2-1): KAGVTQTPRYLIKTRGQQVTLSCSPISGHRSVSWYQQTPGQGLQFLFEYFSETQRNKGNFPGRFSGRQFSNSRSEMNVSTLELGDSALYLCASSLTGGGIQPYNEQFFGPGTRLTVL.

The V call is TRBV24-1, the J call TRBJ2-5; possibly TRBD1 for D (6 bases). V lost 4 bases, J lost 5 bases, and 16 bases lay in between. The CDR3 is 15 amino acids. CDR1 and CDR2 from the germline V gene are KGHDR and SFDVKD. The CDR3 here is CATSDPRGSWETQYF. CDR3 bases: TGTGCCACCAGTGACCCTAGGGGGAGTTGGGAGACCCAGTACTTC.

The chain combines TRBV4-1 with TRBJ2-7, with 13 bases fitting TRBD2. V lost 0 bases and J lost 4; bases outside the gene matches: 6. CDR3 size: 17 residues. Germline-derived CDR1 and CDR2 are MGHRA and YSYEKL. Here the CDR3 DNA reads TGCGCCAGCAGCCAAGATAGGACTAGCGGGAGCAGTTACGAGCAGTACTTC. Translation: CASSQDRTSGSSYEQYF.

The gene calls are TRBV15 and TRBJ2-5; 9 nucleotides agree with TRBD2. J lost 11 bases, V lost 0 bases, and 10 bases had no gene match. CDR1 and CDR2 from the germline V gene are LNHNV and YYDKDF (reference sequence). CDR3 length: 15 residues. The CDR3 DNA is TGTGCCACCAGCAGAGATAAAAGCGGGAGGCCCGGTCAGTACTTC. Encoded protein: CATSRDKSGRPGQYF.

This clone was detected only once. V usage is TRBV3-1 (or the pseudogene TRBV3-2) and J usage is TRBJ2-4, with 9 bases fitting TRBD2. The CDR3 is made up of 21 amino acids. V dropped 1 base and J dropped 0; count of bases not matched to a gene: 16. Germline loops: CDR1 LGHDT, CDR2 YNNKEL (reference sequence). The CDR3 here is CASSQGLADFSGVGAKNIQYF. The CDR3 nucleotides are TGTGCCAGCAGCCAAGGACTAGCGGACTTCTCAGGGGTGGGAGCCAAAAACATTCAGTACTTC.

The V gene is TRBV7-9, the J gene TRBJ1-1; D is unresolved. This CDR3 has 12 residues. Germline V gene lookup returns CDR1 SEHNR and CDR2 FQNEAQ (reference sequence). V shed 4 bases and J shed 6 bases, with 9 bases lying between them. As DNA, the CDR3 is TGTGCCAGCAGCTCCACCCGGGCTGAAGCTTTCTTT. Amino acid sequence: CASSSTRAEAFF.

This chain uses TRBV5-6 with TRBJ2-7; TRBD1 matches at 8 bases. Germline values: CDR1 SGHDT, CDR2 YYEEEE. The CDR3 totals 17 residues. The V segment lost 0 bases and the J segment 0 bases; nucleotides outside the gene matches: 8. The CDR3 DNA reads as TGTGCCAGCAGCTTGGCCGGGACAGGCATTAGCTCCTACGAGCAGTACGTC. Encoded protein: CASSLAGTGISSYEQYV.